The 28 T cell receptor beta chains below all came from one sample that was sequenced in a study of chemoradiotherapy in HPV16-positive cancers. Repertoires were generated with immunoSEQ multiplex PCR, while TCRdb's copy carries only in-frame clones and drops some. The sample shows about 25,000 clones, approximately 92% of them seen only once. The material sequenced was blood, taken from a patient who underwent chemoradiotherapy. The receptor source for this set is a human donor with HPV-associated anogenital cancer.

The genes are TRBV6-6 and TRBJ1-5; D gene unclear. The CDR3 consists of 14 residues. Germline values: CDR1 MNHNY, CDR2 SVGAGI (reference sequence). V was shortened by 5 bases and J by 4 bases, with 12 bases between the two germline ends. In DNA form, the CDR3 reads TGTGCCAGCAGTCCAAGGCTGAGAAATCAGCCCCAGCATTTT. Translation gives CASSPRLRNQPQHF.

The chain links TRBV6-5 to TRBJ1-2; 7 bases fit TRBD1. The CDR3 totals 15 residues. Germline V gene sequence: CDR1 MNHEY, CDR2 SVGAGI. V gave up 5 bases and J gave up 3 bases; unmatched junction bases: 9. In nucleotides, the CDR3 is TGTGCCAGCAGTCCCAGGGGGTTCTCCTACTATGGCTACACCTTC. Protein: CASSPRGFSYYGYTF.

The rearrangement links TRBV28 to TRBJ2-5; perhaps TRBD1 as D (7 bases). V dropped 10 bases and J dropped 5 bases, with 17 bases sitting between them. Germline V lookup: CDR1 MDHEN, CDR2 SYDVKM. This CDR3 region has 13 residues. The CDR3 DNA follows: TGTGCCACCACTCAGGGGGGCTGGGAGACCCAGTACTTC. Translation gives CATTQGGWETQYF. Filled out from reference TRBV28 and TRBJ2-5, the complete variable domain reads DVKVTQSSRYLVKRTGEKVFLECVQDMDHENMFWYRQDPGLGLRLIYFSYDVKMKEKGDIPEGYSVSREKKERFSLILESASTNQTSMYLCATTQGGWETQYFGPGTRLLVL.

In its sample, this clone was seen once. The CDR3 here is CASTTGWYEQYF. CDR3 in DNA: TGTGCCAGTACAACGGGGTGGTACGAGCAGTACTTC. V is TRBV2 and J is TRBJ2-7; a possible D gene is TRBD2 (5 bases). The CDR3 covers 12 residues. Germline CDR1 SNHLY, CDR2 FYNNEI. V dropped 9 bases and J dropped 4 bases, with 13 bases sitting between them.

The chain joins TRBV7-9 to TRBJ1-2; 8 bases line up with TRBD1. J gave up 3 bases and V 5 bases, and 14 bases lay outside the gene matches. This CDR3 is 17 amino acids long. Germline CDR1 and CDR2: SEHNR and FQNEAQ (reference sequence). DNA for the CDR3: TGTGCCAGCAGCCCAACAGTCGGAGCGACAGGGGACTATGGCTACACCTTC. Translation: CASSPTVGATGDYGYTF.

The gene calls are TRBV28 and TRBJ1-3; no definite D call. Germline CDR1 reads MDHEN; CDR2 reads SYDVKM. The CDR3 covers 14 residues. V was shortened by 2 bases and J by 0 bases, with 5 bases between the two germline ends. CDR3 loop: CASSLGPSGNTIYF. The CDR3 DNA follows: TGTGCCAGCAGTTTAGGGCCCTCTGGAAACACCATATATTTT.

The chain links TRBV5-4 to TRBJ2-2, with unresolved D. This CDR3 has 13 amino acids. V was pared by 3 bases and J by 6 bases, with 9 bases between. Germline-derived CDR1 and CDR2 are SGHNT and YYREEE (reference sequence). CDR3 nucleotide sequence: TGTGCCAGCAGCTGGACGGGTGCCGGGGAGCTGTTTTTT. Its translation is CASSWTGAGELFF.

This clone showed up just once. The genes are TRBV5-6 and TRBJ1-4; 7 bases agree with TRBD1. Per germline, CDR1 SGHDT and CDR2 YYEEEE. The CDR3 runs to 14 residues. V lost 2 bases and J lost 5; bases outside the gene matches: 3. CDR3 region: CASSLTGVNEKLFF. The DNA for the CDR3 is TGTGCCAGCAGCTTAACAGGGGTGAATGAAAAACTGTTTTTT. Combining the CDR3 with reference TRBV5-6 and TRBJ1-4 gives the whole variable domain DAGVTQSPTHLIKTRGQQVTLRCSPKSGHDTVSWYQQALGQGPQFIFQYYEEEERQRGNFPDRFSGHQFPNYSSELNVNALLLGDSALYLCASSLTGVNEKLFFGSGTQLSVL.

This clone appeared once. The chain couples TRBV7-2 to TRBJ1-4; TRBD1 might be the D (6 bases). Germline values: CDR1 SGHTA, CDR2 FQGNSA. This CDR3 has 15 residues. The V gene lost 1 base and the J gene lost 13 bases, with 19 bases spanning the gap. CDR3 DNA sequence: TGTGCCAGCAGCTTAGGTGGGGGGGGCGCACGGAGACTGTTTTTT. Amino acids: CASSLGGGGARRLFF.

The chain has TRBV7-8 and TRBJ1-4; the D gene is possibly TRBD1 (6 bases). Trimming stripped 5 bases from V and 6 bases from J, with 16 bases between. Germline V gene data show CDR1 as SGHVS and CDR2 as FQNEAQ. The CDR3 has 15 amino acids. The CDR3, as DNA: TGTGCCAGCAGCACCTCGACAGGAGGGGATGAAAAACTGTTTTTT. This codes for CASSTSTGGDEKLFF.

V usage is TRBV10-3 and J usage is TRBJ2-7; 10 bases align to TRBD1. Germline V gives CDR1 ENHRY, CDR2 SYGVKD. The CDR3 runs 16 residues. The ends lost 5 bases at V and 4 bases at J; junction bases unmatched: 11. CDR3 bases: TGTGCCATCAGTCCCCCGGGGGACAGGGGAGTGTACGAGCAGTACTTC. It encodes CAISPPGDRGVYEQYF.

This chain joins TRBV4-3 and TRBJ2-1, with TRBD2 identical over 8 bases. CDR3 length: 16 amino acids. Germline CDR1 reads LGHNA; CDR2 reads YSLEER. Trimming removed 1 base from V and 5 bases from J; junction bases left unmatched: 7. The CDR3 nucleotides read TGCGCCAGCAGCCAAGGGTCCGCGGGGGGACACAATGAGCAGTTCTTC. Amino acids: CASSQGSAGGHNEQFF.

The chain joins TRBV28 to TRBJ1-2; D not certain. This CDR3 is 12 amino acids long. V dropped 3 bases and J dropped 8 bases, with 10 bases sitting between them. CDR1 and CDR2 from the germline V gene are MDHEN and SYDVKM. CDR3 DNA: TGTGCCAGCAGTTTGCCAAAATTGGGCTACACCTTC. This encodes CASSLPKLGYTF.

The chain links TRBV30 to TRBJ2-2; the D gene is possibly TRBD2 (6 bases). The length of the CDR3 is 14 residues. The germline V and J ends were trimmed by 2 bases and 3 bases, with 10 bases remaining between them. Germline V gene lookup returns CDR1 GTSNPN and CDR2 SVGIG (reference sequence). The CDR3 loop is CAWSTTSHTGELFF. CDR3 in DNA: TGTGCCTGGAGTACGACTAGTCACACCGGGGAGCTGTTTTTT.

The chain links TRBV9 to TRBJ2-3, with D unclear. Germline CDR1 reads SGDLS; CDR2 reads YYNGEE. The CDR3 length is 15 residues. Deletions cut 1 base from V and 0 bases from J, with 9 bases between. DNA of the CDR3: TGTGCCAGCAGCGTAAACGGGCAAAGCACAGATACGCAGTATTTT. This codes for CASSVNGQSTDTQYF. Using reference TRBV9 and TRBJ2-3 for the parts outside the CDR3, the full variable domain is DSGVTQTPKHLITATGQRVTLRCSPRSGDLSVYWYQQSLDQGLQFLIQYYNGEERAKGNILERFSAQQFPDLHSELNLSSLELGDSALYFCASSVNGQSTDTQYFGPGTRLTVL.

This clone appeared a single time. The chain uses TRBV10-3 and TRBJ1-2; unclear D gene. The V end lost 2 bases, the J end lost 2 bases, and 6 bases lay between the germline ends. This CDR3 has 13 residues. CDR1 and CDR2 (germline): ENHRY, SYGVKD. This chain's CDR3 is CAISERANYGYTF. CDR3 nucleotides: TGTGCCATCAGTGAGCGGGCAAACTATGGCTACACCTTC.

V and J are TRBV4-1 and TRBJ2-3, with D perhaps given as TRBD1 or TRBD2 (5 bases each). Trimming cost V 4 bases and J 3 bases, with 14 bases left between them. Germline-derived CDR1 and CDR2 are MGHRA and YSYEKL. The CDR3 consists of 15 residues. The CDR3 sequence: CASSLLGGPTDTQYF. The CDR3 region has the DNA TGCGCCAGCAGCCTCCTTGGGGGACCAACAGATACGCAGTATTTT.

The chain employs TRBV5-4 and TRBJ2-1, with D tentatively TRBD2 (5 bases). Trimming removed 4 bases from V and 5 bases from J, with 13 bases in between. CDR1 and CDR2 (germline): SGHNT, YYREEE (reference sequence). The CDR3 has 14 residues. The CDR3, as DNA: TGTGCCAGCAGCCCAAGGACGGGGAACAATGAGCAGTTCTTC. Translation gives CASSPRTGNNEQFF.

The chain joins TRBV5-1 to TRBJ1-3, with 7 bases lining up with TRBD1. Per germline, CDR1 SGHRS and CDR2 YFSETQ. Trimming removed 5 bases from V and 3 bases from J; junction bases left unmatched: 5. This CDR3 region has 14 residues. CDR3 DNA: TGCGCCAGCAGTCGTGGGGACAGTGGAAACACCATATATTTT. Encoded protein: CASSRGDSGNTIYF.

This clone was counted a single time. The chain combines TRBV19 with TRBJ2-3; D is undetermined. From germline, CDR1 is LNHDA and CDR2 SQIVND (reference sequence). The length of the CDR3 is 12 residues. Trimming stripped 5 bases from V and 0 bases from J, with 3 bases between. Written as DNA, the CDR3 is TGTGCCAGTAGTGTTAGCACAGATACGCAGTATTTT. The encoded protein is CASSVSTDTQYF. Filled out from reference TRBV19 and TRBJ2-3, the complete variable domain reads DGGITQSPKYLFRKEGQNVTLSCEQNLNHDAMYWYRQDPGQGLRLIYYSQIVNDFQKGDIAEGYSVSREKKESFPLTVTSAQKNPTAFYLCASSVSTDTQYFGPGTRLTVL.

V is TRBV2 and J is TRBJ1-5; no firm D call. CDR3 size: 14 residues. In germline, CDR1 is SNHLY, CDR2 FYNNEI. The V and J ends lost 8 bases and 5 bases respectively, with 16 bases between them. In DNA form, the CDR3 reads TGTGCCAGCGGGGAGCAGCCTTTGTATCAGCCCCAGCATTTT. Amino acids: CASGEQPLYQPQHF. The whole variable domain, remainder taken from reference TRBV2 and TRBJ1-5, is EPEVTQTPSHQVTQMGQEVILRCVPISNHLYFYWYRQILGQKVEFLVSFYNNEISEKSEIFDDQFSVERPDGSNFTLKIRSTKLEDSAMYFCASGEQPLYQPQHFGDGTRLSIL.

The chain has TRBV20-1 and TRBJ2-2, with unresolved D. Trimming cost V 6 bases and J 6 bases, with 5 bases left between them. The germline V gene has CDR1 DFQATT and CDR2 SNEGSKA (reference sequence). The CDR3 is 10 amino acids. CDR3 DNA: TGCAGTGCATTGGCCGGGGAGCTGTTTTTT. Amino acids: CSALAGELFF.

This chain connects TRBV5-4 to TRBJ2-5, with 8 bases fitting TRBD2. The junction had 8 bases not matched to a gene; V was cut back by 0 bases and J by 1 base. In germline, CDR1 is SGHNT, CDR2 YYREEE (reference sequence). The CDR3 loop spans 17 amino acids. The CDR3 coding sequence is TGTGCCAGCAGCTTGGCGACGGGGGGGGCTGTCCAAGAGACCCAGTACTTC. It specifies CASSLATGGAVQETQYF. Based on the CDR3 plus reference TRBV5-4 and TRBJ2-5, the full variable domain is ETGVTQSPTHLIKTRGQQVTLRCSSQSGHNTVSWYQQALGQGPQFIFQYYREEENGRGNFPPRFSGLQFPNYSSELNVNALELDDSALYLCASSLATGGAVQETQYFGPGTRLLVL.

The gene calls are TRBV27 and TRBJ2-7; D call uncertain. Germline V gene data show CDR1 as MNHEY and CDR2 as SMNVEV (reference sequence). The CDR3 extends over 13 amino acids. Trimming took off 5 bases at V and 2 bases at J, with 10 bases between the two ends. The CDR3 sequence is CASSPRAAYEQYF. CDR3 DNA sequence: TGTGCCAGCAGTCCCCGGGCCGCCTACGAGCAGTACTTC.

The rearrangement uses TRBV7-7 and TRBJ1-4; D unclear. Trimming pared 1 base from V and 3 bases from J, leaving 9 bases between. The CDR3 is made up of 15 amino acids. The germline V gene encodes CDR1 SSHAT and CDR2 FNYEAQ (reference sequence). The CDR3 DNA reads TGTGCCAGCAGCTTAGGGACCTCATCTAATGAAAAACTGTTTTTT. This gives the protein CASSLGTSSNEKLFF.

This clone was seen once. This chain joins TRBV19 and TRBJ1-5; D possibly corresponds to TRBD1 (6 bases). The CDR3 totals 15 residues. V shed 6 bases and J shed 7 bases, with 19 bases lying between them. Germline V gene data show CDR1 as LNHDA and CDR2 as SQIVND (reference sequence). The CDR3 reads CASRGVGDRTQPQHF. The CDR3 DNA reads as TGTGCCAGTAGAGGGGTAGGAGACAGGACGCAGCCCCAGCATTTT.

This clone occurred once. The rearrangement uses TRBV15 and TRBJ2-5; 9 bases line up with TRBD1. This CDR3 has 15 residues. Germline values: CDR1 LNHNV, CDR2 YYDKDF (reference sequence). Trimming cost V 4 bases and J 4 bases; bases outside gene matches: 7. In DNA form, the CDR3 reads TGTGCCACCAGCAAAAGACAGGGGGTTATAGAGACCCAGTACTTC. Translating gives CATSKRQGVIETQYF.

The chain has TRBV10-1 and TRBJ2-5; the D gene is possibly TRBD2 (6 bases). This CDR3 has 14 residues. Trimming removed 8 bases at V and 5 bases at J, with 18 bases between. Germline V lookup: CDR1 WNHNN, CDR2 SYGVQD (reference sequence). The CDR3 is CASSSREQSETQYF. The CDR3 DNA follows: TGCGCCAGCTCAAGTCGGGAGCAGTCGGAGACCCAGTACTTC.